One sample yielded the 17 T cell receptor beta chains listed below, sequenced in a study of blood T cell repertoires in COVID-19. The repertoire was sequenced with immunoSEQ multiplex PCR; TCRdb's copy has only in-frame clones and lacks some. The top ten hold roughly 12% of the sample, which has approximately 31,000 clones, roughly 90% seen once. Sequencing was carried out using peripheral blood. These TCRs come from a human donor in a cohort sampled during active COVID-19.

The genes are TRBV21-1 and TRBJ2-6; TRBD1, as called in the table, went unchecked against the DNA. TRBV21-1 is marked as a pseudogene. This CDR3 has 19 amino acids. CDR3 region: CASSTGDGTGPAGANVLTF. The CDR3 DNA follows: TGTGCCAGCAGCACGGGCGACGGGACAGGTCCCGCTGGGGCCAACGTCCTGACTTTC.

The chain joins TRBV11-2 to TRBJ1-4; 7 bases line up with TRBD1. V lost 7 bases and J lost 7; bases outside the gene matches: 15. The CDR3 contains 16 residues. Germline CDR1 reads SGHAT; CDR2 reads FQNNGV. The DNA for the CDR3 is TGTGCCAGCACCCCCAGGGTAGGGGGCGCATCTGAAAAACTGTTTTTT. Amino acid sequence: CASTPRVGGASEKLFF.

The chain uses TRBV18 and TRBJ2-1; possibly TRBD2 for D (5 bases). Per germline, CDR1 KGHSH and CDR2 LQKENI. The CDR3 runs to 18 residues. V was pared by 0 bases and J by 0 bases, with 15 bases between. The CDR3 region has the DNA TGTGCCAGCTCACCACCCCTATCTAGCTGGAGCTCCTACAATGAGCAGTTCTTC. The encoded protein is CASSPPLSSWSSYNEQFF.

This chain links TRBV19 with TRBJ2-3; tentative D call: TRBD1 (5 bases). CDR1 and CDR2 from the germline V gene are LNHDA and SQIVND (reference sequence). V was clipped by 7 bases and J by 2 bases, with 7 bases between them. This CDR3 has 12 residues. Written as DNA, the CDR3 is TGTGCCAGTAAGGGGTACACAGATACGCAGTATTTT. Protein: CASKGYTDTQYF. The full variable domain, in which reference TRBV19 and TRBJ2-3 provide the parts outside the CDR3, is DGGITQSPKYLFRKEGQNVTLSCEQNLNHDAMYWYRQDPGQGLRLIYYSQIVNDFQKGDIAEGYSVSREKKESFPLTVTSAQKNPTAFYLCASKGYTDTQYFGPGTRLTVL.

The V and J genes are TRBV19 and TRBJ2-1; 9 bases map to TRBD1. The CDR3 extends over 15 amino acids. Germline V lookup: CDR1 LNHDA, CDR2 SQIVND (reference sequence). J gave up 4 bases and V 1 base, and 2 bases lay outside the gene matches. CDR3 region: CASSIAGTGYNEQFF. CDR3 DNA: TGTGCCAGTAGTATAGCCGGGACAGGGTACAATGAGCAGTTCTTC.

CDR3: CASSQVWTTYNEQFF. The CDR3 DNA sequence: TGCGCCAGCAGCCAAGTATGGACTACCTACAATGAGCAGTTCTTC. The gene calls are TRBV4-3 and TRBJ2-1; weak D call: TRBD2 (6 bases). Trimming stripped 1 base from V and 2 bases from J, with 9 bases between. Germline assignment: CDR1 LGHNA and CDR2 YSLEER. The CDR3 has 15 residues.

The rearrangement links TRBV7-2 to TRBJ2-3, with 7 bases fitting TRBD2. In germline, CDR1 is SGHTA, CDR2 FQGNSA. This CDR3 has 15 residues. The V gene end was trimmed by 6 bases and the J gene end by 3 bases; junction bases not matched to a gene: 9. The CDR3 here is CASSSTSARTDTQYF. CDR3 in DNA: TGTGCCAGCAGTTCCACTAGCGCCAGGACAGATACGCAGTATTTT.

The CDR3 loop reads CASKRGGDAGELFF. The DNA of the CDR3 is TGTGCCAGTAAGAGAGGGGGGGACGCCGGGGAGCTGTTTTTT. This chain joins TRBV19 and TRBJ2-2, with D possibly matching TRBD2 (7 bases). The CDR3 spans 14 residues. Germline CDR1 reads LNHDA; CDR2 reads SQIVND (reference sequence). V was cut by 7 bases and J by 6 bases, with 15 bases left in between.

The rearrangement joins TRBV19 to TRBJ1-6; D perhaps matches TRBD1 (5 bases). Per germline, CDR1 LNHDA and CDR2 SQIVND (reference sequence). The CDR3 spans 15 residues. The V gene lost 2 bases and the J gene lost 14 bases, with 19 bases spanning the gap. The CDR3 nucleotides are TGTGCCAGTAGTATACTCGGGACTTCCTTAGGCACCCTCCACTTT. It is translated as CASSILGTSLGTLHF.

J is TRBJ2-3 and V is TRBV6-5, with TRBD1 matching over 8 bases. Germline CDR1 MNHEY, CDR2 SVGAGI. V shed 10 bases and J 3 bases; nucleotides not matched to a gene: 12. CDR3 size: 15 residues. CDR3 residues: CANPTQGARTDTQYF. DNA for the CDR3: TGTGCCAACCCGACTCAGGGGGCTCGGACAGATACGCAGTATTTT.

Here the CDR3 DNA reads TGTGCCAGCAGCTCATACCAGGGTGAGCAGTACTTC. It encodes CASSSYQGEQYF. The chain carries TRBV7-8 and TRBJ2-7, with a weak D call TRBD1 (5 bases). Germline assignment: CDR1 SGHVS and CDR2 FQNEAQ. Trimming took off 4 bases at V and 7 bases at J, with 11 bases between the two ends. The CDR3 has 12 residues. The complete variable domain, with remaining parts taken from reference TRBV7-8 and TRBJ2-7, reads GAGVSQSPRYKVAKRGQDVALRCDPISGHVSLFWYQQALGQGPEFLTYFQNEAQLDKSGLPSDRFFAERPEGSVSTLKIQRTQQEDSAVYLCASSSYQGEQYFGPGTRLTVT.

This chain links TRBV18 with TRBJ2-6; maybe TRBD1 (6 bases). The CDR3 runs to 17 residues. V was cut by 3 bases and J by 0 bases, with 12 bases left in between. Germline assignment: CDR1 KGHSH and CDR2 LQKENI. In DNA form, the CDR3 reads TGTGCCAGCTCACCTCCGGGACACCTCTCTGGGGCCAACGTCCTGACTTTC. It codes for CASSPPGHLSGANVLTF.

This clone was seen just once. The chain links TRBV6-4 to TRBJ2-1, with 11 positions matching TRBD2. The ends lost 0 bases at V and 4 bases at J; junction bases unmatched: 2. The germline V gene has CDR1 MRHNA and CDR2 SNTAGT. The CDR3 is made up of 16 amino acids. DNA for the CDR3: TGTGCCAGCAGTGACTCCGGACTAGCGGGTTACAATGAGCAGTTCTTC. This codes for CASSDSGLAGYNEQFF.

This clone has only one observation. This rearrangement joins TRBV5-5 to TRBJ1-5, with TRBD1 matching over 8 bases. There are 13 residues in the CDR3. V lost 4 bases, J lost 11 bases, and 8 bases stayed unmatched. From germline, CDR1 is SGHKS and CDR2 YYEKEE (reference sequence). As DNA, the CDR3 is TGTGCCAGCAGCCCGACAGGGGAATGGGCCCAGCATTTT. This sequence encodes CASSPTGEWAQHF.

The chain is built from TRBV18 and TRBJ2-1, with a tentative D call TRBD2 (6 bases). This CDR3 contains 17 residues. Trimming shortened V by 1 base and J by 0 bases, and 13 bases separated the two germline ends. The germline gives CDR1 KGHSH, CDR2 LQKENI. For the CDR3, the DNA is TGTGCCAGCTCACCACGCACCGGAGGGAACTCCTACAATGAGCAGTTCTTC. It specifies CASSPRTGGNSYNEQFF.

The chain combines TRBV19 with TRBJ1-3, with a possible D match to TRBD1 (6 bases). Germline lookup yields CDR1 LNHDA and CDR2 SQIVND (reference sequence). V was trimmed by 5 bases and J by 2 bases, leaving 16 bases between them. This CDR3 comprises 16 residues. CDR3 nucleotide sequence: TGTGCCAGTAGTTTGACGATTCAGGGGACTGGAAACACCATATATTTT. Its protein product is CASSLTIQGTGNTIYF.

The chain has TRBV28 and TRBJ1-5; D is unclear. V lost 2 bases, J lost 2 bases, and 10 bases lay in between. CDR1 is MDHEN and CDR2 is SYDVKM in the germline V gene. The CDR3 has 15 amino acids. CDR3 sequence: CASSLPLFGNQPQHF. CDR3 nucleotides: TGTGCCAGCAGTTTACCCCTATTTGGCAATCAGCCCCAGCATTTT.